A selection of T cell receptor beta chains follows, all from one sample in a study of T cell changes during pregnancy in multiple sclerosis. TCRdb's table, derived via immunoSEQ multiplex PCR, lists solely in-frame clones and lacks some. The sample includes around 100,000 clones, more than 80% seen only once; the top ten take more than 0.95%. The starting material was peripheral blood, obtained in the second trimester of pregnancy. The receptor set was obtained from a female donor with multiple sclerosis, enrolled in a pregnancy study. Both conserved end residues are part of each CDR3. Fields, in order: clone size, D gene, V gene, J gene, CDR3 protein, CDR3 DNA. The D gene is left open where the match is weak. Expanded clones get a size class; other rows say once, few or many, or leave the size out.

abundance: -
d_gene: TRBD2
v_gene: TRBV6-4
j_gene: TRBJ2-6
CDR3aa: CASSDWGGSGANVLTF
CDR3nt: TGTGCCAGCAGTGACTGGGGGGGATCTGGGGCCAACGTCCTGACTTTC

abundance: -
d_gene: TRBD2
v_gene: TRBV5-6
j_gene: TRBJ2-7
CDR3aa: CASSPGLAGAISYEQYF
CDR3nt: TGTGCCAGCAGCCCCGGACTAGCGGGAGCCATCTCCTACGAGCAGTACTTC

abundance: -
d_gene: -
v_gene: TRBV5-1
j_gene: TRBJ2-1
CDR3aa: CASSLEALSSYNEQFF
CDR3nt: TGCGCCAGCAGCTTGGAAGCGCTTAGCTCCTACAATGAGCAGTTCTTC

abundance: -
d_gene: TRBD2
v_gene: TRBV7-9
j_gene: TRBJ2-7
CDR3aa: CASSSRLAGDPRSSYEQYF
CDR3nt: TGTGCCAGCAGCTCCCGACTAGCGGGGGACCCTAGGAGCTCCTACGAGCAGTACTTC

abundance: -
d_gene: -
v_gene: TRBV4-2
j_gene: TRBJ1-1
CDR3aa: CASSQDRTEAFF
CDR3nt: TGTGCCAGCAGCCAAGATAGAACTGAAGCTTTCTTT

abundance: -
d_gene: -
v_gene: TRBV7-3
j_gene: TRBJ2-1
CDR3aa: CASSLTGSAYNEQFF
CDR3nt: TGTGCCAGCAGCTTAACCGGGAGTGCCTACAATGAGCAGTTCTTC

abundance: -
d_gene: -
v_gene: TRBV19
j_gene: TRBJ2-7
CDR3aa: CASSAPGYEQYF
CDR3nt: TGTGCCAGTAGTGCTCCAGGCTACGAGCAGTACTTC

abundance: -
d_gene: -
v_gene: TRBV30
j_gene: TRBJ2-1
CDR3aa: CAWTTGSGFNEQFF
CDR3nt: TGTGCCTGGACCACCGGGAGCGGATTCAATGAGCAGTTCTTC

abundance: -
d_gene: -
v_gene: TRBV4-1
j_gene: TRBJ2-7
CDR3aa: CASSQDPGSYEQYF
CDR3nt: TGCGCCAGCAGCCAAGACCCGGGCTCCTACGAGCAGTACTTC

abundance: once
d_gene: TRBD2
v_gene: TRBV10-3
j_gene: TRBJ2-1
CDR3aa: CAIRVTSEGYNEQFF
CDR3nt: TGTGCCATCAGAGTCACTAGCGAGGGATACAATGAGCAGTTCTTC

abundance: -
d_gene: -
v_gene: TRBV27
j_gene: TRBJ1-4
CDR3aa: CASSSREDEKLFF
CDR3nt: TGTGCCAGCAGTAGCAGGGAAGATGAAAAACTGTTTTTT

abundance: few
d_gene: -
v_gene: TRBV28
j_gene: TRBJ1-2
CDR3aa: CASSRGQSNYGYTF
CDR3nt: TGTGCCAGCAGCCGTGGACAGTCCAACTATGGCTACACCTTC

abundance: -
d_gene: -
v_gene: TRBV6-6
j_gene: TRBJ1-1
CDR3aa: CASSADRLNTEAFF
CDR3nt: TGTGCCAGCAGCGCAGACAGGTTGAACACTGAAGCTTTCTTT

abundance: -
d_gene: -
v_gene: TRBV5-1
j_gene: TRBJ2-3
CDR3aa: CASSLMSGLRDTQYF
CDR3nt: TGCGCCAGCAGCTTAATGTCGGGGTTGAGAGATACGCAGTATTTT

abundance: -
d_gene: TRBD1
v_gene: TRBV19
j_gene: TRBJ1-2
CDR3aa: CASSMGDRGGYTF
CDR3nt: TGTGCCAGTAGTATGGGGGACAGGGGTGGCTACACCTTC

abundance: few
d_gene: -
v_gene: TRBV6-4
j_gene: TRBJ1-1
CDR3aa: CASNMGGGAEAFF
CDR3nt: TGTGCCAGCAATATGGGAGGGGGGGCCGAAGCTTTCTTT

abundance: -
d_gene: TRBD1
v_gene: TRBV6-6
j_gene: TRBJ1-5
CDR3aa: CASRPTGGGNNQPQHF
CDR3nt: TGTGCCAGCAGACCTACAGGGGGCGGAAACAATCAGCCCCAGCATTTT

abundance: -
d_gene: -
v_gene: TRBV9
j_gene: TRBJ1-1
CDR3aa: CASSVESTGTEAFF
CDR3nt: TGTGCCAGCAGCGTGGAAAGTACGGGCACTGAAGCTTTCTTT

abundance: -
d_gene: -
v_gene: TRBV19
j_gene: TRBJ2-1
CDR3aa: CASSIGRGVPNEQFF
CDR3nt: TGTGCCAGTAGTATCGGTAGGGGCGTCCCCAATGAGCAGTTCTTC